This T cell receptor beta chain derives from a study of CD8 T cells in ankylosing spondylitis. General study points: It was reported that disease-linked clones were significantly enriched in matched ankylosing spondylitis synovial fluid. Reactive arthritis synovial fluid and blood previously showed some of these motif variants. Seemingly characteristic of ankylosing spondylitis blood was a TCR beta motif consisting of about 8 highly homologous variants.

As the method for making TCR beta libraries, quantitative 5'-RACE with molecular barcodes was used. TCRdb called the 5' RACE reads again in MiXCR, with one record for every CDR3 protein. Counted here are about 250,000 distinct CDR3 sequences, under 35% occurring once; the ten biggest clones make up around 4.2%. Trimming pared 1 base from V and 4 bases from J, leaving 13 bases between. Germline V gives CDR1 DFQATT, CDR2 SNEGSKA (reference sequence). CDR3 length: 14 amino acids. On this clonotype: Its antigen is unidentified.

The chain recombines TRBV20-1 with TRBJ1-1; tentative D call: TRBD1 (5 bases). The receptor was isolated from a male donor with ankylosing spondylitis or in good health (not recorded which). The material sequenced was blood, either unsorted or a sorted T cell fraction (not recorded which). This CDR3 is CSARAPGHTTEAFF. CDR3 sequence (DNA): TGCAGTGCTAGAGCTCCGGGGCATACCACTGAAGCTTTCTTT.